The 21 T cell receptor beta chains below come from one sample, sequenced in a study of cytomegalovirus exposure and HLA in healthy donors. The study ran its PCR with 60 Vbeta and 13 Jbeta primers. Profiled with immunoSEQ multiplex PCR; TCRdb holds only in-frame clones, not every one. The sample consists of 150,000 or so clones, around 75% of them appearing once. Sequenced input: PBMCs. These receptors originate from a man aged 18 to 30 in good health and CMV-seropositive.

CDR3 in amino acids: CASSDSTVTSGMYNEQFF. CDR3 sequence (DNA): TGTGCCAGCAGTGACTCGACGGTGACTAGCGGGATGTACAATGAGCAGTTCTTC. The V and J genes are TRBV6-4 and TRBJ2-1; 11 positions match TRBD2. Per germline, CDR1 MRHNA and CDR2 SNTAGT. V dropped 0 bases and J dropped 4; count of bases not matched to a gene: 8. This CDR3 is built from 18 residues.

The V call is TRBV7-6, the J call TRBJ2-1; D gene uncertain. This CDR3 is 18 amino acids long. Trimming stripped 5 bases from V and 8 bases from J, with 28 bases between. Germline CDR1 is SGHVS and CDR2 is FNYEAQ. The CDR3 DNA follows: TGTGCCAGCAGCAGAGGCCCGCCGCGGAGCCATTCGTCGGATGAGCAGTTCTTC. This gives the protein CASSRGPPRSHSSDEQFF.

The chain uses TRBV21-1 and TRBJ2-1; the D call TRBD2 from the table was never checked on the DNA. TRBV21-1 is flagged as a pseudogene. The CDR3 consists of 16 residues. The DNA for the CDR3 is TGTGCCAGCAGCCCCTCTGCGGTCAAATCCTACAATGAGCAGTTCTTC. Translated, it gives CASSPSAVKSYNEQFF.

The chain is built from TRBV7-8 and TRBJ2-2; 10 bases map to TRBD2. V lost 2 bases to trimming and J lost 4 bases; unmatched junction nucleotides: 10. CDR1 SGHVS and CDR2 FQNEAQ come from the germline V gene. This CDR3 comprises 18 residues. CDR3 bases: TGTGCCAGCAGCTTAAGAGCTAGCGGGAGTATGGTCACCGGGGAGCTGTTTTTT. Translation: CASSLRASGSMVTGELFF.

The rearrangement links TRBV2 to TRBJ1-1, with D uncertain. Trimming cost V 2 bases and J 3 bases, with 10 bases left between them. The germline V gene encodes CDR1 SNHLY and CDR2 FYNNEI. The CDR3 length is 14 residues. The CDR3 DNA reads as TGTGCCAGCAGTGAACCGAAATCGGACACTGAAGCTTTCTTT. Translating gives CASSEPKSDTEAFF.

V gene TRBV6-1 combines with J gene TRBJ1-1; 8 bases are shared with TRBD1. Germline V gene data show CDR1 as MNHNS and CDR2 as SASEGT. The CDR3 totals 12 residues. Unmatched junction bases numbered 5, after V lost 4 bases and J lost 10 bases. CDR3 nucleotides: TGTGCCAGCAGTGCGGACAGGGTTGGAGCTTTCTTT. Translation gives CASSADRVGAFF.

This chain connects TRBV30 to TRBJ1-3; D not certain. The CDR3 has 13 residues. Trimming stripped 4 bases from V and 1 base from J, with 8 bases between. CDR1 is GTSNPN and CDR2 is SVGIG in the germline V gene (reference sequence). The CDR3 DNA follows: TGTGCCTGGATCACGAGATCTGGAAACACCATATATTTT. Translating gives CAWITRSGNTIYF.

The V and J genes are TRBV28 and TRBJ1-4, with D tentatively TRBD1 (6 bases). Germline lookup yields CDR1 MDHEN and CDR2 SYDVKM. V was trimmed by 2 bases and J by 0 bases, leaving 13 bases between them. The CDR3 is 17 residues long. CDR3 nucleotides: TGTGCCAGCAGTTTACCGGGACAAGCCTCAACTAATGAAAAACTGTTTTTT. It codes for CASSLPGQASTNEKLFF.

The chain has TRBV28 and TRBJ1-2; D is perhaps TRBD1 (6 bases). The germline V and J ends were trimmed by 4 bases and 8 bases, with 8 bases remaining between them. This CDR3 has 11 residues. Germline CDR1 MDHEN, CDR2 SYDVKM. The CDR3 sequence: CASSYRVGYTF. The CDR3 nucleotides read TGTGCCAGCAGTTACAGGGTCGGCTACACCTTC.

The table lists this clone with a count of one. This sequence joins TRBV4-1 and TRBJ2-4; D is unresolved. Germline V gives CDR1 MGHRA, CDR2 YSYEKL. The CDR3 contains 15 residues. V dropped 0 bases and J dropped 6 bases, with 12 bases sitting between them. As DNA, the CDR3 is TGCGCCAGCAGCCAAGAGCCAGGCCATCCAAACATTCAGTACTTC. The encoded protein is CASSQEPGHPNIQYF.

The rearrangement links TRBV18 to TRBJ2-1; 7 bases align to TRBD2. After removal of 3 bases from V and 5 bases from J, the junction contained 7 bases not matched to a gene. Germline CDR1 is KGHSH and CDR2 is LQKENI. There are 15 residues in the CDR3. CDR3 protein: CASSPGAGIDNEQFF. CDR3 nucleotide sequence: TGTGCCAGCTCACCGGGAGCGGGGATAGACAATGAGCAGTTCTTC.

The chain carries TRBV27 and TRBJ2-1; 7 positions agree with TRBD1. V lost 6 bases to trimming and J lost 7 bases; unmatched junction nucleotides: 9. The germline CDR1 and CDR2 sequences are MNHEY and SMNVEV (reference sequence). The CDR3 length is 14 residues. CDR3 region: CASREPGQFNEQFF. CDR3 nucleotides: TGTGCCAGCAGAGAACCGGGACAGTTTAATGAGCAGTTCTTC.

V usage is TRBV5-8 and J usage is TRBJ2-5; 7 positions match TRBD1. Looked up from germline, CDR1 is SGHTS and CDR2 is YDEGEE. V trimming: 4 bases; J trimming: 4 bases; junction bases outside the gene matches: 10. This CDR3 has 15 amino acids. The CDR3 sequence is CASSLQLTGRETQYF. The CDR3 nucleotides are TGTGCCAGCAGCCTACAATTGACAGGGAGAGAGACCCAGTACTTC.

This sequence joins TRBV27 and TRBJ2-5; 11 bases align to TRBD2. The last part of the DNA fits TRBJ2-7 better; the J call may be wrong. Germline V gene data show CDR1 as MNHEY and CDR2 as SMNVEV (reference sequence). This CDR3 is 15 amino acids long. The CDR3 sequence is CASSQILAGAYEQYF. The CDR3 nucleotides read TGTGCCAGCAGTCAGATACTAGCGGGAGCTTACGAGCAGTACTTC.

The rearrangement uses TRBV18 and TRBJ2-7; TRBD1 agrees at 8 bases. Trimming at V came to 2 bases and at J to 2 bases, leaving 5 bases not matched to a gene. The CDR3 spans 15 residues. The germline V gene encodes CDR1 KGHSH and CDR2 LQKENI. CDR3 coding DNA: TGTGCCAGCTCACCAGCGGCAGGGGGCCCCTACGAGCAGTACTTC. The encoded protein is CASSPAAGGPYEQYF.

The J gene is TRBJ2-1, the V gene TRBV5-4; the match to TRBD2 covers 7 bases. The junction had 4 bases not matched to a gene; V was cut back by 0 bases and J by 4 bases. Germline loops: CDR1 SGHNT, CDR2 YYREEE (reference sequence). This CDR3 region has 15 residues. This CDR3 is CASSLDLAEYNEQFF. The CDR3 nucleotides are TGTGCCAGCAGCTTGGATCTAGCGGAGTACAATGAGCAGTTCTTC.

This chain connects TRBV27 to TRBJ1-5, with a possible D match to TRBD1 (6 bases). This CDR3 has 13 amino acids. Germline CDR1 reads MNHEY; CDR2 reads SMNVEV (reference sequence). The V end was cut by 2 bases, the J end by 6 bases, with 8 bases between. The CDR3 DNA sequence: TGTGCCAGCAGTTTACAGGGGACTCAGCCCCAGCATTTT. It encodes CASSLQGTQPQHF.

The V gene is TRBV27, the J gene TRBJ2-3; 11 nucleotides agree with TRBD2. The V and J ends lost 4 bases and 4 bases, in that order; junction bases with no gene match: 7. CDR3 length equals 16 residues. Looked up from germline, CDR1 is MNHEY and CDR2 is SMNVEV (reference sequence). CDR3: CASSSRLAGSPDTQYF. Here the CDR3 DNA reads TGTGCCAGCAGTTCCCGACTAGCGGGAAGTCCAGATACGCAGTATTTT.

For the CDR3, the DNA is TGTGCCAGCAGCGGGACTAGCGGGAGGGTTGAGACCCAGTACTTC. It specifies CASSGTSGRVETQYF. The genes are TRBV6-1 and TRBJ2-5, with 16 bases matching TRBD2. Germline values: CDR1 MNHNS, CDR2 SASEGT. V dropped 6 bases and J dropped 5; count of bases not matched to a gene: 3. The CDR3 loop spans 15 amino acids.

This clone is a singleton in its sample. The chain uses TRBV7-2 and TRBJ1-2, with D tentatively TRBD1 (5 bases). Germline CDR1 SGHTA, CDR2 FQGNSA. V was shortened by 5 bases and J by 2 bases, with 9 bases between the two germline ends. The CDR3 runs to 13 residues. Written as DNA, the CDR3 is TGTGCCAGCAGCCGCGACAGAAACTATGGCTACACCTTC. Encoded protein: CASSRDRNYGYTF.

The CDR3: CAWSVTGGNTIYF. CDR3 sequence (DNA): TGTGCCTGGAGTGTGACAGGGGGAAACACCATATATTTT. The rearrangement joins TRBV30 to TRBJ1-3; TRBD1 matches 7 bases. This CDR3 contains 13 residues. The J segment lost 4 bases and the V segment lost 0 bases, leaving 0 bases of the junction unmatched. CDR1 GTSNPN and CDR2 SVGIG come from the germline V gene (reference sequence).